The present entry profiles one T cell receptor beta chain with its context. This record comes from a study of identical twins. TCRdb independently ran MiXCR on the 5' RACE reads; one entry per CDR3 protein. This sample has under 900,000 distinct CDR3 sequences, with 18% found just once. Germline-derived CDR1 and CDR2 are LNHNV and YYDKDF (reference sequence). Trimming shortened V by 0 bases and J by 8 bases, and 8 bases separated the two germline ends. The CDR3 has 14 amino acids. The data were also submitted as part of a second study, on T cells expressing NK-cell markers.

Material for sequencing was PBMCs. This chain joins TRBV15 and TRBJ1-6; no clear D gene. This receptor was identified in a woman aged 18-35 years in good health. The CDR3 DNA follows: TGTGCCACCAGCAGAGATTTGCGGGATTCACCCCTCCACTTT. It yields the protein CATSRDLRDSPLHF.